Described below is a single TCR beta chain sequence and its context. The authors made TCR beta libraries using UMI-labeled 5' RACE. TCRdb reprocessed the 5' RACE reads; each CDR3 protein has one entry and no DNA is given. This sample contains over 3,500 distinct CDR3 sequences. The data originate from a study of human CD8 memory T cell subsets. This CDR3 is 14 amino acids long. CDR1 is DFQATT, CDR2 SNEGSKA, per germline (reference sequence). This clonotype originated in a human donor in good health. Input material: CD8+ T cells from PBMCs. The chain uses TRBV20-1 and TRBJ2-1; TCRdb designates TRBD2, a call that cannot be tested without DNA. The CDR3 loop reads CSASPGGLYNEQFF.